The following is a TCR beta chain sequence with its context. In its sample, this clonotype was seen a few times. It lacks a known antigen. Qualities for individual bases were not recorded, and no much larger clone is one base off. Reading the label with the study, this specimen's time point is: patch test 1, 2 weeks after DPC sensitization. What this sample's treatment or condition label stands for: therapeutic diphenylcyclopropenone sensitization with weekly scalp DPC. At every patch-test visit, the blood draw took place before the patch test was put on. Eligible patients were aged 18 to 70, diagnosed with alopecia, deemed suitable for DPC therapy, and excluded if pregnant. Total RNA was extracted from unfractionated whole blood collected in Tempus Blood RNA tubes. The sample comes from a study of human T cells and chemical hapten exposure (dated by TCRdb to the early 2020s). Regarding the study in general: For sensitization, 2% DPC in acetone was applied to a 2 cm by 2 cm area of upper inner arm skin. Weekly therapeutic DPC doses were additionally applied to the scalp of patients throughout the roughly 23-week study period. Patch tests used Finn chambers with 0.01% DPC on the upper back, scored after 6 days by International Contact Dermatitis Research Group standards. The patient cohort, mostly female, included alopecia areata with under or over 50% scalp involvement, alopecia totalis and alopecia universalis. Libraries were pooled for sequencing, and per-sample TCR yields varied mainly because of small differences in library volumes within the pool. Peripheral blood TCR repertoire changes were tracked in vivo in alopecia patients during primary and secondary sensitization to the hapten diphenylcyclopropenone (DPC). Blood samples were taken from patients before sensitization (week 0) and at 2, 6 and about 24 weeks after DPC sensitization. About 30 alopecia patients provided blood for TCR sequencing at one to four time points (pre-sensitization, 2, 6 and 24 weeks). Overall study outcomes, separate from this receptor: Compared with pre-sensitization or healthy control sets, expanded TCRs formed significantly more large CDR3 similarity clusters, which is consistent with antigen-driven responses. No change with DPC sensitization was found in the number of TCRs above 1 in 1000 frequency, and no evidence of global repertoire structure alterations was found. After repeated subsampling, changes were observed in the strength of the expansion versus patch-test correlation and in the threshold at which the correlation became significant. A positive correlation was found between the number of PT1 expanded TCRs and patch test score, with significance reached at thresholds 8, 16 and 32 but not 4. Because all patients had alopecia, a presumed autoimmune disease, the immune response of the patients might differ from that of healthy individuals.

The library was produced with RACE. Sequenced using a NextSeq 500. During library preparation, unique molecular identifiers were attached to individual cDNA molecules so that TCRs could be counted quantitatively and reproducibly. From each blood RNA sample, both TCR alpha and TCR beta chains were sequenced. The authors' analysis ran thus. A median of roughly 100,000 TCRs per sample was observed, with a range of roughly 23,224 to 700,000. V, J and CDR3 annotation of the TCR reads was performed with the Decombinator software suite. For the PS versus PT1 abundance plots, all samples were subsampled to the same number of TCRs (28,000). TCRs were defined as expanded if absent before sensitization and observed at least eight times at the 2-week time point. TCRdb reworked the public reads: Q25 trimming with fastp, MiXCR clone assembly, productive beta chains retained. Records with the same CDR3 protein are collapsed into one entry carrying the most frequent genes and DNA. The V and J calls, along with clone size, are taken from TCRdb and not from the paper's own processing. Within this sample are 150,000 to 200,000 distinct CDR3 sequences, with more than 12% of them counted one time only. Of the sample, 1.7% is held by the ten largest clones.

Sequencing was performed on whole blood, taken in connection with sensitization to the hapten diphenylcyclopropenone (DPC). This clonotype was sampled from a woman in her thirties with alopecia areata. Some clones in this sample may be carry-over from other donors' samples.

The bases are TGTGCCAGCAGTTTTTGGGGGCTAGGCGAGCAGTACTTC. Translation gives CASSFWGLGEQYF. The sequence links TRBV28 to TRBJ2-7; possibly the D gene is TRBD1, per 6 matching bases. At the junction V is shortened by 3 bases and J by 6 bases, with 12 bases in between. From the cysteine through the phenylalanine, the CDR3 covers 13 amino acids. Of all the DNA, just the CDR3 is kept, 39 bases in frame from base 1. CDR1 MDHEN and CDR2 SYDVKM were looked up in the germline V gene.